A single sample is the source of the 32 T cell receptor beta chains below, sequenced in a study of cytomegalovirus exposure and HLA in healthy donors. Repertoires were generated with immunoSEQ multiplex PCR, while TCRdb's copy carries only in-frame clones and drops some. The sample contains about 240,000 clones, about 90% of which appear only once. The source material was PBMCs. The origin of the receptors is a woman aged 25 to 45 in good health and CMV-seropositive.

The genes are TRBV19 and TRBJ1-3; D not resolved. Trimming cost V 3 bases and J 1 base, with 16 bases left between them. The CDR3 sequence is 17 residues long. Per the germline V gene, CDR1 is LNHDA and CDR2 is SQIVND (reference sequence). CDR3 in amino acids: CASSIVPWAGSGNTIYF. Written as DNA, the CDR3 is TGTGCCAGTAGTATCGTCCCCTGGGCGGGATCTGGAAACACCATATATTTT.

The chain combines TRBV5-6 with TRBJ2-5; 8 nucleotides align to TRBD2. The CDR3 is 16 residues long. Unmatched junction bases numbered 9, after V lost 0 bases and J lost 5 bases. The germline V gene has CDR1 SGHDT and CDR2 YYEEEE. The CDR3 DNA reads TGTGCCAGCAGCTTGGGGGCGGGCGGGAGGCAGGAGACCCAGTACTTC. It encodes CASSLGAGGRQETQYF.

The sample holds a few counts of this clone. This chain connects TRBV2 to TRBJ2-7, with TRBD2 identical over 10 bases. With 10 bases clipped from V and 6 bases from J, the junction kept 9 bases outside the gene matches. CDR1 and CDR2 from the germline V gene are SNHLY and FYNNEI. The length of the CDR3 is 13 residues. The CDR3 region is CATKAGGLGEQYF. The CDR3 nucleotides read TGTGCCACCAAAGCGGGAGGGCTTGGCGAGCAGTACTTC.

The V gene is TRBV6-6, the J gene TRBJ2-3; D may be TRBD2 (5 bases). This CDR3 has 14 residues. Trimming left V 3 bases short and J 4 bases short, with 11 bases between. CDR1 is MNHNY and CDR2 is SVGAGI in the germline V gene (reference sequence). CDR3: CASSYRGKADTQYF. The CDR3 DNA reads TGTGCCAGCAGTTATCGAGGGAAGGCAGATACGCAGTATTTT.

J is TRBJ2-1 and V is TRBV5-1, with 7 nucleotides matching TRBD1. V lost 1 base and J lost 5; bases outside the gene matches: 6. The CDR3 contains 15 residues. Germline V gene sequence: CDR1 SGHRS, CDR2 YFSETQ. For the CDR3, the DNA is TGCGCCAGCAGCTTGAGGCCCACAGGGGACAATGAGCAGTTCTTC. As protein: CASSLRPTGDNEQFF.

V and J are TRBV2 and TRBJ1-3; no firm D call. The CDR3 is 13 amino acids. V gave up 2 bases and J gave up 14 bases, with 16 bases separating them. Germline-derived CDR1 and CDR2 are SNHLY and FYNNEI. DNA for the CDR3: TGTGCCAGCAGTGAATCAGACCCTCGGGTGGTATATTTT. This gives the protein CASSESDPRVVYF.

The CDR3 protein is CASSPLRELVAEAFF. The CDR3, as DNA: TGTGCCAGCTCACCGCTTCGAGAACTAGTCGCTGAAGCTTTCTTT. J is TRBJ1-1 and V is TRBV18, with no clear D. Germline CDR1 is KGHSH and CDR2 is LQKENI. V lost 3 bases and J 6 bases, leaving 17 bases between the germline ends. This CDR3 region has 15 residues.

This chain links TRBV6-6 with TRBJ1-2, with D possibly being TRBD1 (6 bases). CDR3 length: 13 residues. The V gene's germline CDR1 is MNHNY and CDR2 SVGAGI (reference sequence). Trimming removed 8 bases at V and 8 bases at J, with 18 bases between. In DNA form, the CDR3 reads TGTGCCAGCCTCACCCACAGGGTGGGCGGCTACACCTTC. Protein sequence: CASLTHRVGGYTF.

This clone was observed a single time. The genes are TRBV11-3 and TRBJ2-5, with D tentatively TRBD1 (6 bases). Trimming took 4 bases from V and 6 from J, leaving 18 bases between them. The CDR3 is 15 amino acids. In germline, CDR1 is SGHNT, CDR2 YENEEA. CDR3: CASSSARTVGQTQYF. CDR3 in DNA: TGTGCCAGCAGCTCCGCCAGGACAGTGGGGCAGACCCAGTACTTC.

A few counts support this clone. The chain carries TRBV7-3 and TRBJ2-2, with 10 bases matching TRBD2. V was pared by 5 bases and J by 3 bases, with 6 bases of the junction left unmatched. This CDR3 is built from 16 residues. Germline CDR1 reads SGHTA; CDR2 reads FQGTGA. The CDR3 nucleotides read TGTGCCAGCAGCGCCAGCGGGAGGGCGTACACCGGGGAGCTGTTTTTT. Encoded protein: CASSASGRAYTGELFF. The full variable domain, in which reference TRBV7-3 and TRBJ2-2 provide the parts outside the CDR3, is GAGVSQTPSNKVTEKGKYVELRCDPISGHTALYWYRQSLGQGPEFLIYFQGTGAADDSGLPNDRFFAVRPEGSVSTLKIQRTERGDSAVYLCASSASGRAYTGELFFGEGSRLTVL.

This chain joins TRBV27 and TRBJ1-5, with 11 bases matching TRBD1. Trimming cost V 5 bases and J 2 bases; bases outside gene matches: 5. The CDR3 is made up of 16 amino acids. Germline V gene data show CDR1 as MNHEY and CDR2 as SMNVEV (reference sequence). The CDR3 DNA is TGTGCCAGCAGTCCCAGGACAGGGGGCGGCAATCAGCCCCAGCATTTT. This codes for CASSPRTGGGNQPQHF.

The CDR3: CASSPLAGGDNEQFF. The CDR3, as DNA: TGCGCCAGCAGCCCCCTAGCGGGAGGGGACAATGAGCAGTTCTTC. The chain is built from TRBV4-1 and TRBJ2-1; 12 bases agree with TRBD2. CDR3 length: 15 residues. Germline CDR1 MGHRA, CDR2 YSYEKL. V lost 4 bases, J lost 5 bases, and 3 bases stayed unmatched.

In DNA form, the CDR3 reads TGTGCCAGCCGCTGGGGAGGTCGGGAGCAGTACTTC. This encodes CASRWGGREQYF. This chain connects TRBV11-2 to TRBJ2-7, with D possibly TRBD2 on 6 matching bases. V dropped 8 bases and J dropped 7 bases, with 15 bases sitting between them. This CDR3 is 12 amino acids long. Germline-derived CDR1 and CDR2 are SGHAT and FQNNGV.

The V and J genes are TRBV7-9 and TRBJ2-5; 9 bases fit TRBD2. Germline lookup yields CDR1 SEHNR and CDR2 FQNEAQ (reference sequence). With 5 bases clipped from V and 3 bases from J, the junction kept 1 base outside the gene matches. The CDR3 loop spans 13 amino acids. The DNA for the CDR3 is TGTGCCAGCAGCCGACTAGCGGAAGAGACCCAGTACTTC. Its translation is CASSRLAEETQYF.

The J gene is TRBJ2-4, the V gene TRBV5-4; 7 bases line up with TRBD2. V was pared by 0 bases and J by 3 bases, with 3 bases of the junction left unmatched. The CDR3 length is 15 residues. Germline V gives CDR1 SGHNT, CDR2 YYREEE (reference sequence). The CDR3 loop is CASSLGGGGKNIQYF. In DNA, the CDR3 is TGTGCCAGCAGCTTGGGGGGGGGAGGCAAAAACATTCAGTACTTC.

The DNA of the CDR3 is TGTGCCAGCAGTGACCCGCGACAGGGTGGTCTAGCCCAGTACTTC. Its protein product is CASSDPRQGGLAQYF. V and J are TRBV25-1 and TRBJ2-5; TRBD1 matches 7 bases. The CDR3 has 15 amino acids. CDR1 MGHDK and CDR2 SYGVNS come from the germline V gene. V lost 3 bases, J lost 9 bases, and 13 bases stayed unmatched. The full variable domain, completed using reference TRBV25-1 and TRBJ2-5, is EADIYQTPRYLVIGTGKKITLECSQTMGHDKMYWYQQDPGMELHLIHYSYGVNSTEKGDLSSESTVSRIRTEHFPLTLESARPSHTSQYLCASSDPRQGGLAQYFGPGTRLLVL.

This chain connects TRBV4-1 to TRBJ1-2; 8 bases are shared with TRBD1. CDR1 is MGHRA, CDR2 YSYEKL, per germline. The CDR3 runs to 15 residues. V shed 5 bases, J shed 1 base, and the junction held 6 bases outside the gene matches. Written as DNA, the CDR3 is TGCGCCAGCAGCTACCGGACAGGGAATAACTATGGCTACACCTTC. Encoded protein: CASSYRTGNNYGYTF.

This clone has a single count. This chain uses TRBV27 with TRBJ2-1; 13 bases line up with TRBD2. This CDR3 comprises 19 residues. The ends lost 0 bases at V and 7 bases at J; junction bases unmatched: 12. Germline lookup yields CDR1 MNHEY and CDR2 SMNVEV (reference sequence). CDR3 residues: CASSLSGGFWGLAGNEQFF. Written as DNA, the CDR3 is TGTGCCAGCAGTTTATCTGGTGGGTTTTGGGGACTAGCGGGAAATGAGCAGTTCTTC.

The rearrangement uses TRBV2 and TRBJ2-7; D perhaps matches TRBD2 (6 bases). Germline loops: CDR1 SNHLY, CDR2 FYNNEI. The CDR3 has 15 residues. V lost 8 bases and J lost 3, with 20 bases in between. The CDR3 is CASVLGAGPYYEQYF. The CDR3 DNA reads TGTGCCAGCGTCCTAGGGGCGGGACCGTACTACGAGCAGTACTTC. Full variable domain (missing parts from reference TRBV2 and TRBJ2-7): EPEVTQTPSHQVTQMGQEVILRCVPISNHLYFYWYRQILGQKVEFLVSFYNNEISEKSEIFDDQFSVERPDGSNFTLKIRSTKLEDSAMYFCASVLGAGPYYEQYFGPGTRLTVT.

J is TRBJ2-1 and V is TRBV11-2; 8 positions agree with TRBD2. Trimming at V came to 7 bases and at J to 5 bases, leaving 7 bases not matched to a gene. Germline V lookup: CDR1 SGHAT, CDR2 FQNNGV. The CDR3 is 14 residues long. CDR3 coding DNA: TGTGCCAGCATCGACACGGGGGGGCACAATGAGCAGTTCTTC. Amino acid sequence: CASIDTGGHNEQFF. Full variable domain (remainder filled in from reference TRBV11-2 and TRBJ2-1): EAGVAQSPRYKIIEKRQSVAFWCNPISGHATLYWYQQILGQGPKLLIQFQNNGVVDDSQLPKDRFSAERLKGVDSTLKIQPAKLEDSAVYLCASIDTGGHNEQFFGPGTRLTVL.

The J gene is TRBJ2-7, the V gene TRBV27; 7 bases align to TRBD1. CDR3 length: 13 residues. CDR1 and CDR2 from the germline V gene are MNHEY and SMNVEV (reference sequence). V trimming: 8 bases; J trimming: 1 base; junction bases outside the gene matches: 5. Written as DNA, the CDR3 is TGTGCCAGCCGACAGGGAAGTTCCTACGAGCAGTACTTC. As protein: CASRQGSSYEQYF.

J is TRBJ1-1 and V is TRBV5-1, with TRBD1 matching over 8 bases. CDR3 length equals 16 residues. After removal of 0 bases from V and 5 bases from J, the junction contained 9 bases not matched to a gene. Germline CDR1 SGHRS, CDR2 YFSETQ. CDR3 residues: CASSLGNQGAGTEAFF. CDR3 sequence (DNA): TGCGCCAGCAGCTTGGGGAACCAGGGGGCGGGTACTGAAGCTTTCTTT. The variable domain in full, with the rest retrieved from reference TRBV5-1 and TRBJ1-1, is KAGVTQTPRYLIKTRGQQVTLSCSPISGHRSVSWYQQTPGQGLQFLFEYFSETQRNKGNFPGRFSGRQFSNSRSEMNVSTLELGDSALYLCASSLGNQGAGTEAFFGQGTRLTVV.

This clone was counted many times. V gene TRBV10-3 combines with J gene TRBJ1-4, with 12 bases identical to TRBD1. The CDR3 contains 15 residues. Losses at the gene ends were 4 bases for V and 7 bases for J; bases not matched to a gene: 4. Germline V gene sequence: CDR1 ENHRY, CDR2 SYGVKD. CDR3 DNA sequence: TGTGCCATCAGTGGGGGACAGGGGGCGCCTGAAAAACTGTTTTTT. Translation: CAISGGQGAPEKLFF.

The chain carries TRBV11-2 and TRBJ1-2; maybe TRBD1 (6 bases). The V end was cut by 2 bases, the J end by 2 bases, with 9 bases between. The CDR3 length is 14 residues. Germline values: CDR1 SGHAT, CDR2 FQNNGV. CDR3 in DNA: TGTGCCAGCAGCTTAAATACAGGGAACTATGGCTACACCTTC. Its translation is CASSLNTGNYGYTF.

This clone has only a few counts. The rearrangement links TRBV4-1 to TRBJ2-7; 7 nucleotides agree with TRBD2. Unmatched junction bases numbered 4, after V lost 5 bases and J lost 6 bases. Germline lookup yields CDR1 MGHRA and CDR2 YSYEKL. The CDR3 contains 12 residues. DNA for the CDR3: TGCGCCAGCAGCTCGACTAGCAGCGAGCAGTACTTC. Translation gives CASSSTSSEQYF.

The chain employs TRBV6-1 and TRBJ2-7, with 7 nucleotides matching TRBD2. J was trimmed by 0 bases and V by 6 bases; bases with no gene match: 8. This CDR3 has 15 residues. In germline, CDR1 is MNHNS, CDR2 SASEGT. The DNA of the CDR3 is TGTGCCAGCAGAGATAGCGGGTCTATCTCCTACGAGCAGTACTTC. Translated: CASRDSGSISYEQYF.

The chain is built from TRBV10-3 and TRBJ1-2; the D is unclear. The CDR3 length is 12 residues. V was shortened by 11 bases and J by 3 bases, with 13 bases between the two germline ends. Looked up from germline, CDR1 is ENHRY and CDR2 is SYGVKD. The CDR3 here is CAALAGDYGYTF. The CDR3 DNA reads TGTGCCGCCCTAGCCGGAGACTATGGCTACACCTTC.

The DNA for the CDR3 is TGTGCCAGCTCACGTAGCGGGAAGGATACGCAGTATTTT. Amino acid sequence: CASSRSGKDTQYF. The genes are TRBV18 and TRBJ2-3; TRBD2 aligns across 8 bases. Germline V CDR1 and CDR2: KGHSH, LQKENI. The CDR3 covers 13 residues. V lost 4 bases and J lost 6; bases outside the gene matches: 3.

Worth noting for this clone: The same CDR3 arises from other DNA sequences in this sample as well. V is TRBV5-1 and J is TRBJ2-3; the D is unclear. CDR1 and CDR2 (germline): SGHRS, YFSETQ. V lost 3 bases and J 2 bases, leaving 4 bases between the germline ends. The CDR3 is made up of 12 amino acids. The CDR3 sequence is CASSSLTDTQYF. The CDR3 DNA follows: TGCGCCAGCAGCTCCCTCACAGATACGCAGTATTTT.

V and J are TRBV4-1 and TRBJ2-3; 13 nucleotides agree with TRBD2. The ends lost 4 bases at V and 2 bases at J; junction bases unmatched: 9. The CDR3 sequence is 18 residues long. Germline CDR1 MGHRA, CDR2 YSYEKL. Written as DNA, the CDR3 is TGCGCCAGCAGCCCTTATGTGGGACTAGCGGGAAACACAGATACGCAGTATTTT. It codes for CASSPYVGLAGNTDTQYF.

This sequence joins TRBV13 and TRBJ2-5, with 8 bases aligning to TRBD1. With V trimmed by 4 bases and J by 5 bases, 6 bases remained unmatched. The germline V gene has CDR1 PRHDT and CDR2 FYEKMQ (reference sequence). The CDR3 consists of 14 residues. This CDR3 is CASSSRQGFETQYF. CDR3 bases: TGTGCCAGCAGCTCCCGACAGGGGTTTGAGACCCAGTACTTC.

The chain has TRBV15 and TRBJ2-1; TRBD1 matches at 7 bases. Germline CDR1 is LNHNV and CDR2 is YYDKDF (reference sequence). The CDR3 extends over 15 amino acids. Trimming removed 2 bases from V and 4 bases from J; junction bases left unmatched: 5. The CDR3 nucleotides are TGTGCCACCAGCAGACAGACAGGGATATACAATGAGCAGTTCTTC. The encoded protein is CATSRQTGIYNEQFF.